A selection of T cell receptor beta chains follows, all from one sample in a study of shared clonotypes between healthy human individuals. This table comes from immunoSEQ multiplex PCR, and its TCRdb copy is limited to in-frame clones, with some not included. The sample records millions of clones, approximately 94% being singletons. Sequencing was done on a sample of naive CD4+ T cells sorted from blood. The receptors shown here come from a man younger than 35 in good health. Both conserved end residues are part of each CDR3. The D gene is left open where the match is weak. Some rows mark clone size as missing; the rest say once, few, many or name a class of expanded clone.

TGTGCCAGTATTATCGGATCTCAGGTAAATGGTGAAGCTTTCTTT	CASIIGSQVNGEAFF	.	few	TRBV19	TRBJ1-1
TGTGCCAGCAGCCCGGAGTTGGGCGTGGATACGCAGTATTTT	CASSPELGVDTQYF	.	.	TRBV5-8	TRBJ2-3
TGTGCCAGCTTCCCTCAGGGGGGGATGACTGAAGCTTTCTTT	CASFPQGGMTEAFF	TRBD1	.	TRBV6-5	TRBJ1-1
TGTGCCAGAAGCAGACAGGGGGCGAGGTTGAAATATGGCTACACCTTC	CARSRQGARLKYGYTF	TRBD1	.	TRBV5-3	TRBJ1-2
TGTGCCAGCAGTAATCCCGGGACAGGGCATGGCTACACCTTC	CASSNPGTGHGYTF	TRBD1	.	TRBV6-1	TRBJ1-2
TGTGCCATCAGAGACGGGGGGGATCAGCCCCAGCATTTT	CAIRDGGDQPQHF	.	few	TRBV10-3	TRBJ1-5
TGTGCCAGCAGCCTCGACAGCCCCCGGGGGAGCATTCAGTACTTC	CASSLDSPRGSIQYF	.	.	TRBV7-9	TRBJ2-4
TGTGCCAGCAGACCTCATAAGAACACTGAAGCTTTCTTT	CASRPHKNTEAFF	.	.	TRBV27	TRBJ1-1
TGTGCCAGCAGCTTAATTGGGACCCCAGATACGCAGTATTTT	CASSLIGTPDTQYF	.	.	TRBV7-2	TRBJ2-3
TGTGCCAGCAGTTTGGGGGGCGCAGATACGCAGTATTTT	CASSLGGADTQYF	.	.	TRBV28	TRBJ2-3
TGTGCCATGGCAGGGCGAAGCTCCTACGAGCAGTACTTC	CAMAGRSSYEQYF	.	.	TRBV28	TRBJ2-7
TGTGCCATCAGTCCGAGCCGGGATGAGCAGTTCTTC	CAISPSRDEQFF	.	.	TRBV10-3	TRBJ2-1
TGTGCCAGCAGCGATAGCGGGGGGGCAGATACGCAGTATTTT	CASSDSGGADTQYF	TRBD2	.	TRBV6-1	TRBJ2-3
TGTGCCAGCAGCGCAACCGGACAGGGGGGTCAGCCCCAGCATTTT	CASSATGQGGQPQHF	TRBD1	once	TRBV6-5	TRBJ1-5
TGCGCCAGCAGTGAGAGGGGCCGTGGGGGGAACACTGAAGCTTTCTTT	CASSERGRGGNTEAFF	.	.	TRBV10-1	TRBJ1-1
TGTGCCAGCAGCTTAGCCGGTGGCAGCGCCTACGAGCAGTACTTC	CASSLAGGSAYEQYF	.	.	TRBV7-2	TRBJ2-7
TGTGCCAGGCTGATATTGTCAAGAGAATCACCCCTCCACTTT	CARLILSRESPLHF	.	.	TRBV19	TRBJ1-6
TGTGCCAGCAGCCATGGGCAGGGGATGAACACTGAAGCTTTCTTT	CASSHGQGMNTEAFF	.	.	TRBV11-2	TRBJ1-1
TGTGCCAGCAGATTAACGGGACAGCGCTACGAGCAGTACTTC	CASRLTGQRYEQYF	TRBD1	.	TRBV6-5	TRBJ2-7
TGCGCCAGCAGCGGCGGACAGTCCTACAATGAGCAGTTCTTC	CASSGGQSYNEQFF	.	.	TRBV4-1	TRBJ2-1
TGCAGCGTGGAATCTAGCGGGAGGGCTGGAAGGCAGTTCTTC	CSVESSGRAGRQFF	TRBD2	.	TRBV29-1	TRBJ2-1
TGTGCCAGCAGCCGCATTGGTTCCTACGAGCAGTACTTC	CASSRIGSYEQYF	.	.	TRBV6-5	TRBJ2-7
TGTGCCAGCATCGGTAGCGGGGATACGCAGTATTTT	CASIGSGDTQYF	TRBD2	.	TRBV25-1	TRBJ2-3
TGTGCCAGCAGCCAAACGGGGCTCGTCTCTGGAAACACCATATATTTT	CASSQTGLVSGNTIYF	.	.	TRBV13	TRBJ1-3
TGCGCCAGCAGCTTGGGACAGATAAATACTGAAGCTTTCTTT	CASSLGQINTEAFF	.	.	TRBV5-1	TRBJ1-1
TGTGCCATCAGTGGTGGACCCGGGGAGCTGTTTTTT	CAISGGPGELFF	.	.	TRBV10-3	TRBJ2-2
TGTGCCAGCAGCCAGGACGGAGGTACTAATGAAAAACTGTTTTTT	CASSQDGGTNEKLFF	.	.	TRBV14	TRBJ1-4
TGTGCCTGGAAACCGAAAGGCTACGGCTACACCTTC	CAWKPKGYGYTF	.	.	TRBV30	TRBJ1-2
TGCGCCAGCACCCCCAGGACGGAGAACACCGGGGAGCTGTTTTTT	CASTPRTENTGELFF	.	.	TRBV5-1	TRBJ2-2
TGTGCCAGCTCACCGGGCAGGAACACCGGGGAGCTGTTTTTT	CASSPGRNTGELFF	.	.	TRBV18	TRBJ2-2
TGTGCCAGCAGCGTATTCAACAGCAATGAGCAGTTCTTC	CASSVFNSNEQFF	.	.	TRBV7-3	TRBJ2-1
TGTGCCAGCCGCCAAGGCAGGAGCTCCTACGAGCAGTACTTC	CASRQGRSSYEQYF	.	once	TRBV6-1	TRBJ2-7
TGTGCCAGCAGCCAACAACAAAGAGGGTCTGGAAACACCATATATTTT	CASSQQQRGSGNTIYF	.	.	TRBV9	TRBJ1-3
TGCGCCAGCAGCTTGGAAGGCGGGCGGGCCCTTGCTGAAGCTTTCTTT	CASSLEGGRALAEAFF	.	.	TRBV5-1	TRBJ1-1
TGCGCCAGCAGCGCCCGGGTAGACGGCTACGAGCAGTACTTC	CASSARVDGYEQYF	.	.	TRBV5-1	TRBJ2-7
TGCGCCAGCAGCCAAGTTAGGTCCGGGGGTAATGAAAAACTGTTTTTT	CASSQVRSGGNEKLFF	.	.	TRBV4-1	TRBJ1-4
TGCGCCAGCTCCCCGGAGACTAGCGGAGACACCGGGGAGCTGTTTTTT	CASSPETSGDTGELFF	TRBD2	.	TRBV10-1	TRBJ2-2